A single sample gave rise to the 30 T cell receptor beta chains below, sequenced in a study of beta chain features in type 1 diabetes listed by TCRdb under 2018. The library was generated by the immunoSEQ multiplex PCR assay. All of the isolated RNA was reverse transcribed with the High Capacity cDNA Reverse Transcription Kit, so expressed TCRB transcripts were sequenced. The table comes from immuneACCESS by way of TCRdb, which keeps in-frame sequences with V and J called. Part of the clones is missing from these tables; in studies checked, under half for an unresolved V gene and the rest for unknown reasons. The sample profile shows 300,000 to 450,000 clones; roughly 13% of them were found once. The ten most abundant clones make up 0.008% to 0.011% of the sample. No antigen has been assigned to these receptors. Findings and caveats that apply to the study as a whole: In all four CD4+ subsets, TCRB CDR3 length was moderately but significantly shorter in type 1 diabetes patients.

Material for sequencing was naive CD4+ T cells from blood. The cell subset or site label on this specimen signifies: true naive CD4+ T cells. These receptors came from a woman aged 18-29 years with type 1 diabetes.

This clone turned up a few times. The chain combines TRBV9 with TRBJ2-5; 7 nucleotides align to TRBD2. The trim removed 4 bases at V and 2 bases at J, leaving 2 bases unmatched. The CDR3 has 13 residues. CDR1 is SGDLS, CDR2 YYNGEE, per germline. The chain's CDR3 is CASSRGLQETQYF. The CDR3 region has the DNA TGTGCCAGCAGCCGGGGACTACAAGAGACCCAGTACTTC.

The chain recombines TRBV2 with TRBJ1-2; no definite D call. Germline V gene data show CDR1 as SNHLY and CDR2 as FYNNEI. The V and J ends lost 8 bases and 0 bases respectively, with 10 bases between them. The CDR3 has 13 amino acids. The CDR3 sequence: CASCVRANYGYTF. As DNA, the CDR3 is TGTGCCAGCTGCGTGAGGGCTAACTATGGCTACACCTTC.

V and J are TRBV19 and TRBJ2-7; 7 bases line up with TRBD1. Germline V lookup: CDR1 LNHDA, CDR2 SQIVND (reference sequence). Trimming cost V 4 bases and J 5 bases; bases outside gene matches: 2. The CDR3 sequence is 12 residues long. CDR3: CASSTGGDEQYF. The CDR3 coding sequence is TGTGCCAGTAGTACAGGGGGAGACGAGCAGTACTTC.

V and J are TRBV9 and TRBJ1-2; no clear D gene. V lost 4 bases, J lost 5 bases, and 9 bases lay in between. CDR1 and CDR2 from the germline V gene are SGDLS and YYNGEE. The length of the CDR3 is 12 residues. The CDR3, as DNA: TGTGCCAGCAGCCCCCGGGGTTATGGCTACACCTTC. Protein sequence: CASSPRGYGYTF.

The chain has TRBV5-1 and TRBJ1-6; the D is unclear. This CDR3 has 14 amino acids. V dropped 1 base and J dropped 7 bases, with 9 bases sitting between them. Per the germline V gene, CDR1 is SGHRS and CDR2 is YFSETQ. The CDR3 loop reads CASSLSSGNSPLHF. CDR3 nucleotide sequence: TGCGCCAGCAGCTTGAGTTCAGGCAATTCACCCCTCCACTTT.

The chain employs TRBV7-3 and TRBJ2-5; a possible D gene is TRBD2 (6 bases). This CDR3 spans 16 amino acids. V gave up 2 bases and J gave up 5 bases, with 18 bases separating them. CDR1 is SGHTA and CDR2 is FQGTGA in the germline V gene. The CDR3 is CASSLEGGASSETQYF. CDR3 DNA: TGTGCCAGCAGCTTAGAGGGCGGGGCATCGTCGGAGACCCAGTACTTC. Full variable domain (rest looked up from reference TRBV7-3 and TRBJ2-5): GAGVSQTPSNKVTEKGKYVELRCDPISGHTALYWYRQSLGQGPEFLIYFQGTGAADDSGLPNDRFFAVRPEGSVSTLKIQRTERGDSAVYLCASSLEGGASSETQYFGPGTRLLVL.

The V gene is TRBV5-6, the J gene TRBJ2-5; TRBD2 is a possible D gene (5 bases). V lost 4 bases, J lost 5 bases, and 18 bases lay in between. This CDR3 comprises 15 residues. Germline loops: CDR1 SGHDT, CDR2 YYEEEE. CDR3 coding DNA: TGTGCCAGCAGCGTTCGGGCCGGAGGCGTGGAGACCCAGTACTTC. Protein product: CASSVRAGGVETQYF.

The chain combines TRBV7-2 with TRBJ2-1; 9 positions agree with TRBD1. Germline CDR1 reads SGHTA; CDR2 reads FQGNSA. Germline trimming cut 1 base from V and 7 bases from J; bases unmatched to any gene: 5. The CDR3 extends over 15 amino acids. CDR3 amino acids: CASSLVGTGMNEQFF. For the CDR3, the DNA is TGTGCCAGCAGCTTAGTCGGGACAGGGATGAATGAGCAGTTCTTC.

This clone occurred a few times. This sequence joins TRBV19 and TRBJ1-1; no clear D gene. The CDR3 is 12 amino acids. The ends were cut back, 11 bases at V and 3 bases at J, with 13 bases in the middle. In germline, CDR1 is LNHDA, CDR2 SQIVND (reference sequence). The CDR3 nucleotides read TGTGCCTCCACCGGAGGGCACACTGAAGCTTTCTTT. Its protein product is CASTGGHTEAFF.

CDR3 amino acids: CASRRAGGYNEQFF. DNA of the CDR3: TGTGCCAGCAGGCGAGCGGGTGGCTACAATGAGCAGTTCTTC. V gene TRBV27 combines with J gene TRBJ2-1; tentatively, D is TRBD2 (6 bases). Germline CDR1 reads MNHEY; CDR2 reads SMNVEV (reference sequence). The CDR3 is made up of 14 amino acids. Trimming stripped 6 bases from V and 3 bases from J, with 12 bases between.

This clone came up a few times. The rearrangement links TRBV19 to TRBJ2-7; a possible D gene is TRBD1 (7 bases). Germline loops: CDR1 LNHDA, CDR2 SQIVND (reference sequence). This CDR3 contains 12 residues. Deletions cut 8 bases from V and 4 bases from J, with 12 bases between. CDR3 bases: TGTGCCAGTTCGACAGGGACTTACGAGCAGTACTTC. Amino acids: CASSTGTYEQYF.

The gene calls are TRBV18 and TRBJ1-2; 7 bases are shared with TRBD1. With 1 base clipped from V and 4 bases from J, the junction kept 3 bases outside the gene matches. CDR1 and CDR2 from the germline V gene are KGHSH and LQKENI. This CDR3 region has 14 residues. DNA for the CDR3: TGTGCCAGCTCACCACTCGGGGACAGCTATGGCTACACCTTC. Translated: CASSPLGDSYGYTF.

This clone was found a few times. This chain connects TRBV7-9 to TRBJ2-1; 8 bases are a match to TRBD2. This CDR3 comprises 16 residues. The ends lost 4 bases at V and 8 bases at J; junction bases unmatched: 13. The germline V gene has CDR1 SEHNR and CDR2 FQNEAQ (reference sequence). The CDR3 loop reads CASSSGRLAGVDEQFF. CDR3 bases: TGTGCCAGCAGCTCGGGGCGGCTAGCGGGTGTCGATGAGCAGTTCTTC.

The CDR3 DNA reads as TGTGCCAGCAGCCTCCATGAGGGGGGGGAGCAGTACTTC. Translating it yields CASSLHEGGEQYF. The gene calls are TRBV5-4 and TRBJ2-7; the D gene is possibly TRBD2 (7 bases). The germline gives CDR1 SGHNT, CDR2 YYREEE (reference sequence). This CDR3 has 13 amino acids. Trimming took off 4 bases at V and 7 bases at J, with 15 bases between the two ends.

CDR3 DNA: TGTGCCGGAGAAAACCGACAGGGCCACAATGAGCAGTTCTTC. Encoded protein: CAGENRQGHNEQFF. V usage is TRBV30 and J usage is TRBJ2-1, with TRBD1 matching 7 bases. Unmatched junction bases numbered 12, after V lost 8 bases and J lost 5 bases. The CDR3 spans 14 residues. The germline V gene has CDR1 GTSNPN and CDR2 SVGIG (reference sequence).

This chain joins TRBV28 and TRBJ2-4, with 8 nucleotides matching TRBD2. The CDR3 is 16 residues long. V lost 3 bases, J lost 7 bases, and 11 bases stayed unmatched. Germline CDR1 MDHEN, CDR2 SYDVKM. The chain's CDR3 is CASSFIGQRERNIQYF. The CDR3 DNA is TGTGCCAGCAGTTTTATCGGCCAGCGGGAGAGGAACATTCAGTACTTC.

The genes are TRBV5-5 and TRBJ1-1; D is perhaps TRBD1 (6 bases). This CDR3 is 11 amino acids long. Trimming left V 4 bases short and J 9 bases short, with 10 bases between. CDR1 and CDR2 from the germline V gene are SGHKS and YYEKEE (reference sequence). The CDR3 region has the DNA TGTGCCAGCAGCGGACAGAGACAAGCTTTCTTT. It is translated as CASSGQRQAFF.

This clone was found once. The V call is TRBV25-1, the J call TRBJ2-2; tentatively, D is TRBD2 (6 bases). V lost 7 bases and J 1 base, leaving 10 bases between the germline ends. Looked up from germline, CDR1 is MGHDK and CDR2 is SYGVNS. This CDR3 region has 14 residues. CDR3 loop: CASTPGGNTGELFF. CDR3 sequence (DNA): TGTGCCAGCACCCCCGGGGGGAACACCGGGGAGCTGTTTTTT.

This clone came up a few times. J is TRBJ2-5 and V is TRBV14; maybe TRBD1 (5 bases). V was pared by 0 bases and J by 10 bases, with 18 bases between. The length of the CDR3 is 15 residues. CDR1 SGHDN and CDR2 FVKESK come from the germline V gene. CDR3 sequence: CASSQERRAKGDQYF. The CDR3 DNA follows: TGTGCCAGCAGCCAAGAAAGGCGAGCCAAAGGGGACCAGTACTTC.

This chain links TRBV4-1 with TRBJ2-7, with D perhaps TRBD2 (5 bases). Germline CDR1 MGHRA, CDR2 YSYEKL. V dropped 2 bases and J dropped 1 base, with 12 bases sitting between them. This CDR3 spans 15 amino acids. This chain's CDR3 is CASSQPGGGSYEQYF. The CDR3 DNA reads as TGCGCCAGCAGCCAACCAGGCGGCGGGTCCTACGAGCAGTACTTC.

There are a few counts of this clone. In nucleotides, the CDR3 is TGTGCCAGCAGTTTAGGCAACACCGGGGAGCTGTTTTTT. Protein: CASSLGNTGELFF. This chain uses TRBV27 with TRBJ2-2; D remains unclear. The CDR3 contains 13 residues. V lost 2 bases, J lost 2 bases, and 3 bases lay in between. Germline CDR1 reads MNHEY; CDR2 reads SMNVEV (reference sequence).

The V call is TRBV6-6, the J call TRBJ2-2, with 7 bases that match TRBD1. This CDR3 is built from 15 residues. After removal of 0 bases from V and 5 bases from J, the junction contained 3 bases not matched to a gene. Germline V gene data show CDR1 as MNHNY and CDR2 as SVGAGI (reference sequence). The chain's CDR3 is CASSYSTGWTGELFF. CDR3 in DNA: TGTGCCAGCAGTTACTCGACAGGGTGGACCGGGGAGCTGTTTTTT.

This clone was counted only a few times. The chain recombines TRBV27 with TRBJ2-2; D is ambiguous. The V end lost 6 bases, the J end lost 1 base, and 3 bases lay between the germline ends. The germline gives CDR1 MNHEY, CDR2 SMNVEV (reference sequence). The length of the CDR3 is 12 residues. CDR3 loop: CASSLNTGELFF. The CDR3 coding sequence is TGTGCCAGCAGCTTGAACACCGGGGAGCTGTTTTTT.

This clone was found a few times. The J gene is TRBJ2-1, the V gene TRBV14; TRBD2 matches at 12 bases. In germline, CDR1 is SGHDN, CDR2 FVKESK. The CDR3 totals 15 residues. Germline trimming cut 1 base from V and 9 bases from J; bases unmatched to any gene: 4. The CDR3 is CASSQGQLAGGEQFF. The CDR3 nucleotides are TGTGCCAGCAGCCAAGGGCAACTAGCGGGAGGTGAGCAGTTCTTC.

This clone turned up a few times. CDR3: CASSARQAFHEQYF. Written as DNA, the CDR3 is TGTGCCAGCAGCGCGAGACAGGCCTTCCACGAGCAGTACTTC. The chain combines TRBV11-2 with TRBJ2-7; a weak D match, TRBD1 (6 bases). The CDR3 runs to 14 residues. V lost 5 bases to trimming and J lost 5 bases, with 16 bases between them. Germline V lookup: CDR1 SGHAT, CDR2 FQNNGV.

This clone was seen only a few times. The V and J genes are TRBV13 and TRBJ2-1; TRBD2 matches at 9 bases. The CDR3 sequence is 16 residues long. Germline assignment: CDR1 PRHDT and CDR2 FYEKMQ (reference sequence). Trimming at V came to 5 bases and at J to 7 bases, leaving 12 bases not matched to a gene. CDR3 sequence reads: CASSPRSSGRGNEQFF. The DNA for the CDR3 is TGTGCCAGCAGCCCCCGGAGTAGCGGGAGAGGTAATGAGCAGTTCTTC. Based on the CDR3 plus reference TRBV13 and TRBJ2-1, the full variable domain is AAGVIQSPRHLIKEKRETATLKCYPIPRHDTVYWYQQGPGQDPQFLISFYEKMQSDKGSIPDRFSAQQFSDYHSELNMSSLELGDSALYFCASSPRSSGRGNEQFFGPGTRLTVL.

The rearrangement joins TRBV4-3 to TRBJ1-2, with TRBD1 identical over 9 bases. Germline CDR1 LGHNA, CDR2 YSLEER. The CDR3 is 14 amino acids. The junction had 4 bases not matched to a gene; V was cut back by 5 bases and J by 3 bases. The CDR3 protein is CASSYRDRDYGYTF. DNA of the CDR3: TGCGCCAGCAGCTACCGGGACAGGGACTATGGCTACACCTTC.

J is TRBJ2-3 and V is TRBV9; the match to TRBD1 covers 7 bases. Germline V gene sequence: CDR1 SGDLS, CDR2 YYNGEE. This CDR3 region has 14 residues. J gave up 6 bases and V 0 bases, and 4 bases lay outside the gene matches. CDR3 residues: CASSVVGRGDTQYF. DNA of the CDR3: TGTGCCAGCAGCGTAGTGGGCAGGGGGGATACGCAGTATTTT.

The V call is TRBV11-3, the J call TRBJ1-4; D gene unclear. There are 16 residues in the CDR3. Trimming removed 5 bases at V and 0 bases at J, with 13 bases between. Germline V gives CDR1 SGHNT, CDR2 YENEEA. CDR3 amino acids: CASSLPPGATNEKLFF. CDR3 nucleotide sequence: TGTGCCAGCAGCCTTCCCCCTGGAGCAACTAATGAAAAACTGTTTTTT.

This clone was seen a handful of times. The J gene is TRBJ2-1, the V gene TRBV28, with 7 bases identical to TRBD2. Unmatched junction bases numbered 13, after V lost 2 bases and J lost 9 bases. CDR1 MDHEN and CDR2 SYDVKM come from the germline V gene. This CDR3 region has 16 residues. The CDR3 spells CASSLAVPVVAGEQFF. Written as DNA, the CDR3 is TGTGCCAGCAGTTTAGCCGTCCCGGTGGTAGCGGGTGAGCAGTTCTTC.